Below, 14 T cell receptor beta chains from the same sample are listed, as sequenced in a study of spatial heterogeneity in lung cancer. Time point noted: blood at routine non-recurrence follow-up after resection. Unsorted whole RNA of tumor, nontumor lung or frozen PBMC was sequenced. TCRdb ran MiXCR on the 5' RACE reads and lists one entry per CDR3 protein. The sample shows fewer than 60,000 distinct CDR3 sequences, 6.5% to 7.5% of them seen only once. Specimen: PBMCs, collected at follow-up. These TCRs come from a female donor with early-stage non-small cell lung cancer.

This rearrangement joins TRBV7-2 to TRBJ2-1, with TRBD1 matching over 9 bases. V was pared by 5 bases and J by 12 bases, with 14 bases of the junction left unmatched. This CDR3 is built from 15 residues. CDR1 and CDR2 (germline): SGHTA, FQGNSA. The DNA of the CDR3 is TGTGCCAGCAGCCTTGGGACAGGGAGTGGGAGTGGGCAGTTCTTC. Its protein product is CASSLGTGSGSGQFF.

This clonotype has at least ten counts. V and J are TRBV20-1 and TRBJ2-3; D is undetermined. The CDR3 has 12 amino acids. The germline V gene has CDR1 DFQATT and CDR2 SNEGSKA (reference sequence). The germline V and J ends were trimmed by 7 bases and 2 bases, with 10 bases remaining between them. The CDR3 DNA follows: TGCAGTGTTACCGAAGCCACAGATACGCAGTATTTT. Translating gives CSVTEATDTQYF.

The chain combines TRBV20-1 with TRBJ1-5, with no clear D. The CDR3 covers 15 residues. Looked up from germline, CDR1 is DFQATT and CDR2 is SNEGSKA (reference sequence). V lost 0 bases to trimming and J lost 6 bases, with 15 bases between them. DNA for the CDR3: TGCAGTGCTAGAGATTCGGGGAAGGAGCCTCAGCCCCAGCATTTT. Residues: CSARDSGKEPQPQHF.

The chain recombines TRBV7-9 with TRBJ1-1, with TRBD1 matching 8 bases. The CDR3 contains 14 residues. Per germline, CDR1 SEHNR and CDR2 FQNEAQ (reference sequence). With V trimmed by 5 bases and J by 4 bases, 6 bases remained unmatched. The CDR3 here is CASSRQGTGTEAFF. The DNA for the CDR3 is TGTGCCAGCAGCCGACAGGGGACGGGCACTGAAGCTTTCTTT. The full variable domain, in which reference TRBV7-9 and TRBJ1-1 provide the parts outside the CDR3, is DTGVSQNPRHKITKRGQNVTFRCDPISEHNRLYWYRQTLGQGPEFLTYFQNEAQLEKSRLLSDRFSAERPKGSFSTLEIQRTEQGDSAMYLCASSRQGTGTEAFFGQGTRLTVV.

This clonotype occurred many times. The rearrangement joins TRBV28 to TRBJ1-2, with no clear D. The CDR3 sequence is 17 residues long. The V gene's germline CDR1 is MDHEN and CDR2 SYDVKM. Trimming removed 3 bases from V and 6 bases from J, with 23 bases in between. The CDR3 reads CASSFPNIARGNHGYTF. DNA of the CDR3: TGTGCCAGCAGTTTCCCCAATATAGCGAGAGGGAACCATGGCTACACCTTC.

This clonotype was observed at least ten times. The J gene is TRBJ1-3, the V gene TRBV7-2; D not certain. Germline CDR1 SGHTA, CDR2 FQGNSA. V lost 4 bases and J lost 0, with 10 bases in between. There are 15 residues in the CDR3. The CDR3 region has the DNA TGTGCCAGCAGCTCGCAACCAGGCTCTGGAAACACCATATATTTT. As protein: CASSSQPGSGNTIYF. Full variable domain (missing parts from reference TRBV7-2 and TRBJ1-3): GAGVSQSPSNKVTEKGKDVELRCDPISGHTALYWYRQSLGQGLEFLIYFQGNSAPDKSGLPSDRFSAERTGGSVSTLTIQRTQQEDSAVYLCASSSQPGSGNTIYFGEGSWLTVV.

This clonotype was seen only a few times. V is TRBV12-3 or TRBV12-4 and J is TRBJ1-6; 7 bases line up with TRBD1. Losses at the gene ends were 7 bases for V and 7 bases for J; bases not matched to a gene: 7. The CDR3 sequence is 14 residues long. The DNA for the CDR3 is TGTGCCAGCATCCGGACAGGAATCAATTCACCCCTCCACTTT. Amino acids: CASIRTGINSPLHF.

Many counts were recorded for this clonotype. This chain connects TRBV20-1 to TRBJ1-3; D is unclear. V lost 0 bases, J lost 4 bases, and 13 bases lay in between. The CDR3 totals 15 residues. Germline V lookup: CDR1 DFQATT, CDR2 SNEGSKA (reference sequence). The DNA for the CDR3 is TGCAGTGCTAGAGATGAAATGGGAACCGGAAACACCATATATTTT. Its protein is CSARDEMGTGNTIYF.

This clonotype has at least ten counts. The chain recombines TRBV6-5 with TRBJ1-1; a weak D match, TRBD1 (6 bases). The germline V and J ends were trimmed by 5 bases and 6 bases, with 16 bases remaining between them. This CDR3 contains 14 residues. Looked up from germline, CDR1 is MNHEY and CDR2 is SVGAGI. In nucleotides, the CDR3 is TGTGCCAGCAGTCGAAACCAGGGGATCGCTGAAGCTTTCTTT. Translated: CASSRNQGIAEAFF.

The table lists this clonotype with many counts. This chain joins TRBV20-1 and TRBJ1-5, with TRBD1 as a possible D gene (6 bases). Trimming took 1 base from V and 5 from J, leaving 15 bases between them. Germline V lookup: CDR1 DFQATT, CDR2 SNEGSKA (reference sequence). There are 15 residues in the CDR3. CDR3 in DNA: TGCAGTGCTAGAGTTTTAGGGGCAGGGGATCAGCCCCAGCATTTT. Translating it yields CSARVLGAGDQPQHF.

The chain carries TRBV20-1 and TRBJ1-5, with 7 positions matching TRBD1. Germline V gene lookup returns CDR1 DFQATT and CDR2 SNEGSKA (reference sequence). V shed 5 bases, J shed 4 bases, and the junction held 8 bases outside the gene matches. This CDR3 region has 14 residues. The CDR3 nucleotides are TGCAGTGCTCTGGGGACAGAATTTAATCAGCCCCAGCATTTT. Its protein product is CSALGTEFNQPQHF.

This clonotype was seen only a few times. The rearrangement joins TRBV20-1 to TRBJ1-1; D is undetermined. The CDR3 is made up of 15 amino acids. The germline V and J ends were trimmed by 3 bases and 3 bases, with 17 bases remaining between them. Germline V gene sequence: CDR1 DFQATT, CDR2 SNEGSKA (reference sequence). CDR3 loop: CSASQPGSADTEAFF. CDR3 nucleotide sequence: TGCAGTGCTAGTCAGCCGGGTAGCGCGGACACTGAAGCTTTCTTT.

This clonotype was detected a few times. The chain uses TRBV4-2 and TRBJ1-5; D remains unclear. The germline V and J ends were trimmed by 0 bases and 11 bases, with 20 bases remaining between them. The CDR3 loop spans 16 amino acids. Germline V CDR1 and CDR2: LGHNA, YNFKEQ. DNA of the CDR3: TGTGCCAGCAGCCAAGATGGTCCCCCTAAGACACTCGCCCAGCATTTT. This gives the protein CASSQDGPPKTLAQHF.

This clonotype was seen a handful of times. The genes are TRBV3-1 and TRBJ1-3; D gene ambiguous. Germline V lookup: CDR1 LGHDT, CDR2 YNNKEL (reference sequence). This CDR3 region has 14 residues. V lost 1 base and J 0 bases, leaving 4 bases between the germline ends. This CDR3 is CASSQGDSGNTIYF. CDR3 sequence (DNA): TGTGCCAGCAGCCAAGGGGACTCTGGAAACACCATATATTTT.